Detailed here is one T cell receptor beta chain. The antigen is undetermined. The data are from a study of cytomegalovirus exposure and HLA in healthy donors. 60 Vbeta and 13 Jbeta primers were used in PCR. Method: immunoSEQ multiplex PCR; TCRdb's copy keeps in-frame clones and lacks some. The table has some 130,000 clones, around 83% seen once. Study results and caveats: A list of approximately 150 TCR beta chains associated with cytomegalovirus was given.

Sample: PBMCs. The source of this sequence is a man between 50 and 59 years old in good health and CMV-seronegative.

The CDR3 sequence: CASSVGTAPNTEAFF. CDR3 nucleotides: TGTGCCAGCAGCGTCGGAACAGCACCGAACACTGAAGCTTTCTTT. V gene TRBV6-4 combines with J gene TRBJ1-1; unclear D gene. The CDR3 covers 15 residues. CDR1 is MRHNA and CDR2 is SNTAGT in the germline V gene. Trimming shortened V by 6 bases and J by 1 base, and 15 bases separated the two germline ends.